One and the same sample provided the 4 T cell receptor beta chains below, sequenced in a study of blood T cells in healthy people across ages. For the second PCR, which ran for 7 to 11 cycles, a sample-barcoded 5' primer and a J-beta primer mix were used. Using its own MiXCR run on the 5' RACE reads, TCRdb lists one record per CDR3 protein. Of 700,000 or so distinct CDR3 sequences in the sample, 20% to 25% were seen once. Sample: blood. These receptor sequences come from a man between 70 and 80 years old in good health.

CDR3 bases: TGTGCCATCAGTGAGTTATCCGGGACTAGCGCAGATACGCAGTATTTT. This sequence encodes CAISELSGTSADTQYF. This sequence joins TRBV10-3 and TRBJ2-3; 10 bases match TRBD2. CDR1 and CDR2 from the germline V gene are ENHRY and SYGVKD. The CDR3 is 16 amino acids. Trimming cost V 1 base and J 4 bases; bases outside gene matches: 5.

The chain carries TRBV18 and TRBJ2-3; TRBD1 matches at 10 bases. CDR1 KGHSH and CDR2 LQKENI come from the germline V gene. J lost 2 bases, V lost 4 bases, and 6 bases had no gene match. The CDR3 consists of 16 residues. CDR3: CASSRNRQGATDTQYF. CDR3 DNA: TGTGCCAGCTCACGGAATCGACAGGGGGCCACAGATACGCAGTATTTT. Together with reference TRBV18 and TRBJ2-3, the CDR3 gives the full variable domain: NAGVMQNPRHLVRRRGQEARLRCSPMKGHSHVYWYRQLPEEGLKFMVYLQKENIIDESGMPKERFSAEFPKEGPSILRIQQVVRGDSAAYFCASSRNRQGATDTQYFGPGTRLTVL.

This clonotype was detected ten times or more. The V call is TRBV12-3 or TRBV12-4, the J call TRBJ1-2, with TRBD1 matching over 7 bases. The CDR3 is 13 residues long. With 5 bases clipped from V and 8 bases from J, the junction kept 8 bases outside the gene matches. The CDR3 region is CASSLRDSHGYTF. The CDR3 DNA is TGTGCCAGCAGTCTCAGGGACAGCCACGGCTACACCTTC.

This clonotype was seen a few times. The chain employs TRBV20-1 and TRBJ1-6; D call uncertain. Germline V gene lookup returns CDR1 DFQATT and CDR2 SNEGSKA (reference sequence). The CDR3 runs 13 residues. Trimming shortened V by 6 bases and J by 7 bases, and 13 bases separated the two germline ends. The CDR3 spells CSARKTPNSPLHF. The CDR3, as DNA: TGCAGTGCCAGGAAGACACCCAATTCACCCCTCCACTTT.